These 12 T cell receptor beta chains came from one sample sequenced in a study of pediatric ulcerative colitis. Some clones are missing from TCRdb's copy, which holds only in-frame ones; the method was immunoSEQ multiplex PCR. The table lists more than 50,000 clones, around 86% of them singletons. Sequenced sample: blood. The source is a boy under 18 who was a control in a study of pediatric ulcerative colitis.

The V call is TRBV9, the J call TRBJ1-3; the D is unclear. This CDR3 contains 15 residues. Looked up from germline, CDR1 is SGDLS and CDR2 is YYNGEE. Trimming took off 1 base at V and 0 bases at J, with 8 bases between the two ends. DNA for the CDR3: TGTGCCAGCAGCGTACGGCCTGACTCTGGAAACACCATATATTTT. The encoded protein is CASSVRPDSGNTIYF. Together with reference TRBV9 and TRBJ1-3, the CDR3 gives the full variable domain: DSGVTQTPKHLITATGQRVTLRCSPRSGDLSVYWYQQSLDQGLQFLIQYYNGEERAKGNILERFSAQQFPDLHSELNLSSLELGDSALYFCASSVRPDSGNTIYFGEGSWLTVV.

The rearrangement uses TRBV18 and TRBJ1-1; no definite D call. The CDR3 is 15 amino acids. The V end was cut by 4 bases, the J end by 0 bases, with 12 bases between. Germline values: CDR1 KGHSH, CDR2 LQKENI. The CDR3 loop is CASSLQQYMNTEAFF. The CDR3, as DNA: TGTGCCAGCTCACTACAGCAGTACATGAACACTGAAGCTTTCTTT.

J is TRBJ1-1 and V is TRBV2; 9 nucleotides match TRBD1. Germline V lookup: CDR1 SNHLY, CDR2 FYNNEI. The junction had 10 bases not matched to a gene; V was cut back by 5 bases and J by 6 bases. This CDR3 comprises 15 residues. CDR3 amino acids: CASSLRGQGDAEAFF. CDR3 DNA sequence: TGTGCCAGCAGTTTAAGGGGACAGGGTGACGCTGAAGCTTTCTTT.

The chain employs TRBV6-1 and TRBJ2-1; maybe TRBD2 (7 bases). This CDR3 is 17 amino acids long. Germline values: CDR1 MNHNS, CDR2 SASEGT. V shed 0 bases and J shed 4 bases, with 16 bases lying between them. The CDR3 nucleotides are TGTGCCAGCAGTGAAGCCCATGGCGGGGGCTATTACAATGAGCAGTTCTTC. Amino acid sequence: CASSEAHGGGYYNEQFF.

V usage is TRBV6-5 and J usage is TRBJ2-2; 9 bases are a match to TRBD1. CDR3 length: 15 residues. Germline V CDR1 and CDR2: MNHEY, SVGAGI. Trimming took 8 bases from V and 7 from J; bases not matched to a gene: 11. CDR3 in DNA: TGTGCCAGCGGGCGTGGGGACAGGGCTGTCGGGGAGCTGTTTTTT. Translation gives CASGRGDRAVGELFF.

The chain uses TRBV19 and TRBJ2-7; 7 nucleotides agree with TRBD2. V shed 5 bases and J 2 bases; nucleotides not matched to a gene: 6. This CDR3 has 14 amino acids. Germline V CDR1 and CDR2: LNHDA, SQIVND (reference sequence). The DNA for the CDR3 is TGTGCCAGTAGTCTCGGGACTAACGCCTACGAGCAGTACTTC. Protein: CASSLGTNAYEQYF.

This chain connects TRBV6-5 to TRBJ2-7, with 9 bases aligning to TRBD1. Losses at the gene ends were 2 bases for V and 6 bases for J; bases not matched to a gene: 5. This CDR3 spans 14 amino acids. Germline assignment: CDR1 MNHEY and CDR2 SVGAGI. CDR3 DNA sequence: TGTGCCAGCAGTTACAGGGACAGGGCTGGCGAGCAGTACTTC. Translating gives CASSYRDRAGEQYF.

This chain uses TRBV19 with TRBJ2-7, with 14 nucleotides matching TRBD2. J was trimmed by 3 bases and V by 3 bases; bases with no gene match: 4. Looked up from germline, CDR1 is LNHDA and CDR2 is SQIVND (reference sequence). CDR3 length: 16 residues. CDR3 sequence: CASSIRLAGGNYEQYF. CDR3 nucleotide sequence: TGTGCCAGTAGTATCCGACTAGCGGGAGGGAACTACGAGCAGTACTTC.

The V gene is TRBV9, the J gene TRBJ1-6, with 10 nucleotides matching TRBD1. The V and J ends lost 6 bases and 6 bases, in that order; junction bases with no gene match: 6. There are 15 residues in the CDR3. Germline V lookup: CDR1 SGDLS, CDR2 YYNGEE. CDR3: CASNRDRGINSPLHF. CDR3 DNA sequence: TGTGCCAGCAACCGGGACAGGGGAATTAATTCACCCCTCCACTTT.

The J gene is TRBJ1-1, the V gene TRBV25-1, with D hard to call. V was shortened by 3 bases and J by 0 bases, with 14 bases between the two germline ends. Germline V CDR1 and CDR2: MGHDK, SYGVNS. The CDR3 runs 16 residues. CDR3 protein: CASSERAGRMNTEAFF. As DNA, the CDR3 is TGTGCCAGCAGTGAGAGGGCGGGGAGGATGAACACTGAAGCTTTCTTT.

The chain employs TRBV4-2 and TRBJ2-7; 9 bases fit TRBD2. The CDR3 runs to 15 residues. Germline CDR1 reads LGHNA; CDR2 reads YNFKEQ. V trimming: 4 bases; J trimming: 0 bases; junction bases outside the gene matches: 4. CDR3 in DNA: TGTGCCAGCAGCCCCTTAGCGGGAGACTCCTACGAGCAGTACTTC. Its translation: CASSPLAGDSYEQYF.

The CDR3 sequence is CASSLYRGSNYGYTF. The CDR3 DNA follows: TGTGCCAGCAGTTTATACAGGGGATCAAACTATGGCTACACCTTC. The chain recombines TRBV27 with TRBJ1-2; 7 bases match TRBD1. Trimming removed 1 base from V and 2 bases from J; junction bases left unmatched: 4. Germline V lookup: CDR1 MNHEY, CDR2 SMNVEV (reference sequence). CDR3 length equals 15 residues.